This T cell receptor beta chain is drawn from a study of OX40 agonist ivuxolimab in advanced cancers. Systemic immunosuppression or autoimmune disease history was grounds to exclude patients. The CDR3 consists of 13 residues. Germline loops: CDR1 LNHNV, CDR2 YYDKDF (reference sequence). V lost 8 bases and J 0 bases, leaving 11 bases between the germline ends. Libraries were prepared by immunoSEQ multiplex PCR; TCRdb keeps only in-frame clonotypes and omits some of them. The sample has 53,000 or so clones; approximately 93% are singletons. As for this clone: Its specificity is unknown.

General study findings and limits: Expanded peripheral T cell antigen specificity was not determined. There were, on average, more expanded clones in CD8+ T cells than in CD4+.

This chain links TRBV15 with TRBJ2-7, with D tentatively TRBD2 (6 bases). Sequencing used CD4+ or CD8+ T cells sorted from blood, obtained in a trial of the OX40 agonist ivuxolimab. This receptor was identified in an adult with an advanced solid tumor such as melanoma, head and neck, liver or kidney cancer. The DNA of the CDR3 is TGTGCCACCGCGTGGGGGGACTCCTACGAGCAGTACTTC. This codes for CATAWGDSYEQYF.